This T cell receptor (beta chain) was found in a study of T cells after yellow fever vaccination. General observations from the study: A weaker secondary response peaked on day 5, the primary on day 15. Post-booster repertoires contained most primary-vaccination clones again (96% CD4, around 89% CD8). A limited proportion of clonotypes was detected within both the CD4 and CD8 compartments.

The length of the CDR3 is 14 residues. Germline CDR1 and CDR2: MNHEY and SVGEGT. Deletions cut 4 bases from V and 0 bases from J, with 10 bases between. Concerning this clonotype: The antigen remains undetermined.

Researchers made TCR cDNA using 5'RACE template switching, and this step added a universal primer site and UMIs. TCRdb recomputed calls from the 5' RACE reads with MiXCR, one row per CDR3 protein. This table holds approximately 300,000 distinct CDR3 sequences, about 8.7% found once. The source material was PBMCs, sampled on the day of the first yellow fever vaccination. This receptor was identified in a man younger than 35 who received the YFV17D yellow fever vaccine. This chain connects TRBV6-2 or TRBV6-3 to TRBJ2-7; D possibly matches TRBD1 or TRBD2 (5 bases each). For the CDR3, the DNA is TGTGCCAGCAGTTGGGACCCCCTCTCCTACGAGCAGTACTTC. Protein product: CASSWDPLSYEQYF.